Sequencing of this TCR beta chain was carried out in a study of Ad26.COV2.S vaccination and SARS-CoV-2 variants. The protocol was immunoSEQ multiplex PCR, while the TCRdb copy is restricted to in-frame clones and leaves out a portion. The repertoire has about 470,000 clones, 90% of them found once; the top ten carry approximately 4.3%. The treatment is: roughly 19 received Ad26.COV2.S at low or high dose, single or two shots; about 5 received placebo; per-sample allocation not given. The samples were gathered on day 63 after the first injection of vaccine or placebo. The CDR3 spans 12 residues. Trimming took 4 bases from V and 10 from J; bases not matched to a gene: 5. Germline V gives CDR1 SGHNT, CDR2 YYREEE (reference sequence).

The source is a person aged 18 to 65 who received the Ad26.COV2.S COVID-19 vaccine or a placebo. The chain uses TRBV5-4 and TRBJ2-1; 7 bases align to TRBD1. The sample in question was peripheral blood, obtained in a trial of Ad26.COV2.S vaccine versus placebo. The CDR3 loop is CASSTPQGEQFF. DNA for the CDR3: TGTGCCAGCAGCACCCCACAGGGGGAGCAGTTCTTC.